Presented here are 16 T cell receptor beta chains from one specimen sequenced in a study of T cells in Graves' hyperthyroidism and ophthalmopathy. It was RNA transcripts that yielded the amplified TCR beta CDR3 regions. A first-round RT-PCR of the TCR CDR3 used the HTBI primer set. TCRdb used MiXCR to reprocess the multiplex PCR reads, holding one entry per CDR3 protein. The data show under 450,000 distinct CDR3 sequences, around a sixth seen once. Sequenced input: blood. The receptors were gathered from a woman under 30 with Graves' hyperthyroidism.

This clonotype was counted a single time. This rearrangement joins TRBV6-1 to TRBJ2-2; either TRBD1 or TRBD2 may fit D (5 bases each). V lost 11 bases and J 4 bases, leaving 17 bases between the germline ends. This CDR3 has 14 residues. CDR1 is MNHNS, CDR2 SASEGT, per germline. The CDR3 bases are TGTGCCGCCAGCCCCGGGGCTCCCACCGGGGAGCTGTTTTTT. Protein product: CAASPGAPTGELFF.

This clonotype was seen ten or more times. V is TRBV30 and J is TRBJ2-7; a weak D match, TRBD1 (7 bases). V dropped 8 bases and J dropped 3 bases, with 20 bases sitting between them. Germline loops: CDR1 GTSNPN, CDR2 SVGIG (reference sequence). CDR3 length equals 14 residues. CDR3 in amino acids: CAAGLGQASYEQYF. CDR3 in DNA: TGTGCCGCGGGGCTTGGACAGGCGAGCTACGAGCAGTACTTC.

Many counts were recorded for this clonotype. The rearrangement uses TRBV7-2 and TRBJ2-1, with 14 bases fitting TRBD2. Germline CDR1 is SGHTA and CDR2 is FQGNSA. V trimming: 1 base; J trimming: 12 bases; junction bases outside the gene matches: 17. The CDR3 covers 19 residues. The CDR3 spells CASSLGAPGLAGVPMTQFF. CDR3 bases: TGTGCCAGCAGCTTAGGGGCCCCGGGACTAGCGGGGGTTCCAATGACGCAGTTCTTC.

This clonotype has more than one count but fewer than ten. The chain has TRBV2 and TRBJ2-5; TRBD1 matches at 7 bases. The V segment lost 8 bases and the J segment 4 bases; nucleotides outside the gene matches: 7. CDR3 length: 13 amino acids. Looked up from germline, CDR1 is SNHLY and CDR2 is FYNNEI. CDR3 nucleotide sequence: TGTGCCAGCGGACGGGACAGCTCAGAGACCCAGTACTTC. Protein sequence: CASGRDSSETQYF.

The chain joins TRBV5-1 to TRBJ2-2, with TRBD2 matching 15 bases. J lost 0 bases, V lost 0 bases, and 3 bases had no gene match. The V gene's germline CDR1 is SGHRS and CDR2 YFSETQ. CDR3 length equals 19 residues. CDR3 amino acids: CASSLEGTSGGPNTGELFF. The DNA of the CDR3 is TGCGCCAGCAGCTTGGAGGGGACTAGCGGGGGGCCGAACACCGGGGAGCTGTTTTTT.

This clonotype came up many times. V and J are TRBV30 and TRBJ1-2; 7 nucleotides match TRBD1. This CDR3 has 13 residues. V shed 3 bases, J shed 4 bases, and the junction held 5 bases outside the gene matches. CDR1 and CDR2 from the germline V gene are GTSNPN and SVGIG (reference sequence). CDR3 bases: TGTGCCTGGAGCCGGACAGGCGCCTATGGCTACACCTTC. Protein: CAWSRTGAYGYTF.

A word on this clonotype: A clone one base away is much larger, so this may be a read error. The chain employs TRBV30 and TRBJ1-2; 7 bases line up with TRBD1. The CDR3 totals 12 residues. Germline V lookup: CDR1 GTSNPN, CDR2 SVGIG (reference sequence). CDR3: CVCLTGTYGYTF. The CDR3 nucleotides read TGTGTCTGTTTGACAGGGACGTATGGCTACACCTTC.

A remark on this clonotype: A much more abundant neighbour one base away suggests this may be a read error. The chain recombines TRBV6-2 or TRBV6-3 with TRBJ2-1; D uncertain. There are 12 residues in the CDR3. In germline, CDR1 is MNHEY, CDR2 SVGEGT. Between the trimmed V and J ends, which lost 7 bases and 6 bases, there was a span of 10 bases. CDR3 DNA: TGTGCCAGCACCCAAACTGTCAATGAGCAGTTCTTC. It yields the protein CASTQTVNEQFF.

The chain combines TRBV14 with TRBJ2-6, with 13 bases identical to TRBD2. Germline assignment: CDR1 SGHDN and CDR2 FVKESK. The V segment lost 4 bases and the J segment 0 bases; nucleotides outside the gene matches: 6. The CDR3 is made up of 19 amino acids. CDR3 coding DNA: TGTGCCAGCAGCCGAACCCGGACTAGCGGGGGCTCTGGGGCCAACGTCCTGACTTTC. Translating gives CASSRTRTSGGSGANVLTF. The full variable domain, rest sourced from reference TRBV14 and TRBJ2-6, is EAGVTQFPSHSVIEKGQTVTLRCDPISGHDNLYWYRRVMGKEIKFLLHFVKESKQDESGMPNNRFLAERTGGTYSTLKVQPAELEDSGVYFCASSRTRTSGGSGANVLTFGAGSRLTVL.

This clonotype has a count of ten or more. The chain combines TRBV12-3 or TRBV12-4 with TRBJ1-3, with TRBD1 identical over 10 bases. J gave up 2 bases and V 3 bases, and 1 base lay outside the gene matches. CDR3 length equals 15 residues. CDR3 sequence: CASSLGQGTGNTIYF. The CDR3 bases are TGTGCCAGCAGTTTGGGACAGGGGACTGGAAACACCATATATTTT.

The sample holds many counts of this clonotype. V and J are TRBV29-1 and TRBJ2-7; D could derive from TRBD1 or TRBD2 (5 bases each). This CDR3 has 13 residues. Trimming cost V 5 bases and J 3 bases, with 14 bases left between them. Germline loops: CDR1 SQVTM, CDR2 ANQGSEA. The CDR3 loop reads CSVRWDRDYEQYF. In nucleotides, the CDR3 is TGCAGCGTTAGATGGGACCGAGACTACGAGCAGTACTTC.

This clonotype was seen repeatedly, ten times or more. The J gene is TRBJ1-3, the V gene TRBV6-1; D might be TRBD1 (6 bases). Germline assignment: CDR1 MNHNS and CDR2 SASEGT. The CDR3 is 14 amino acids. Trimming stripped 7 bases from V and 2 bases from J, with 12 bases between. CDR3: CASKRGSTGNTIYF. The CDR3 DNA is TGTGCCAGCAAGAGGGGGAGTACTGGAAACACCATATATTTT.

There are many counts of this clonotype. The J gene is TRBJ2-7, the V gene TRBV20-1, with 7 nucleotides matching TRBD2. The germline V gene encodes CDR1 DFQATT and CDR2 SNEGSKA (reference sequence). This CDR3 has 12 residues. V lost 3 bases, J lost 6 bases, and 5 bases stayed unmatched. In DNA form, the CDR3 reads TGCAGTGCTAGGACTAGCTTTGGCGAGCAGTACTTC. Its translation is CSARTSFGEQYF.

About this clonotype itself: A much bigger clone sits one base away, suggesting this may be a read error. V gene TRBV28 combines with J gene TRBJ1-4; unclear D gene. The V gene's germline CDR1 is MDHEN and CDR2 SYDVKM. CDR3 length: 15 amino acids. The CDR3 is CASSFGRITNVKLFF. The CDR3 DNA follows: TGTGCCAGCAGTTTCGGAAGAATTACTAATGTAAAACTGTTTTTT.

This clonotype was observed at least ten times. The CDR3 region is CASSLVGQGYEQYF. CDR3 bases: TGTGCCAGCAGCTTAGTGGGACAGGGGTACGAGCAGTACTTC. The V gene is TRBV7-6, the J gene TRBJ2-7, with 10 bases fitting TRBD1. Germline CDR1 SGHVS, CDR2 FNYEAQ. The CDR3 is 14 amino acids. The V gene end was trimmed by 1 base and the J gene end by 4 bases; junction bases not matched to a gene: 1.

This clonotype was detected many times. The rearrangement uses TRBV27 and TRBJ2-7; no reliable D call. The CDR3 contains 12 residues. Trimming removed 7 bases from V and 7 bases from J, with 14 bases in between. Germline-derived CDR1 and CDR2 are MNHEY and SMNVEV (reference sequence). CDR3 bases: TGTGCCAGCATGGGCAGGTTGGGGGAGCAGTACTTC. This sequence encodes CASMGRLGEQYF.